This T cell receptor (beta chain) was profiled in a study of blood T cell repertoires in COVID-19. On the study more broadly: COVID-19 samples collected from the United States, Italy and Spain covered acute and convalescent phases.

Produced via immunoSEQ multiplex PCR; TCRdb's table is partial and in-frame only. The sample contains more than 70,000 clones, about 89% of which appear only once. This TCR was recovered from a man aged 45 to 65 with acute or convalescent COVID-19. Sample: peripheral blood.

The CDR3 spells CASKGQGGQPQHF. The CDR3 DNA reads as TGTGCCAGCAAGGGACAGGGCGGTCAGCCCCAGCATTTT. The chain employs TRBV2 and TRBJ1-5; the match to TRBD1 covers 9 bases. V shed 7 bases, J shed 6 bases, and the junction held 4 bases outside the gene matches. The germline CDR1 and CDR2 sequences are SNHLY and FYNNEI. The CDR3 covers 13 residues.